This passage covers 3 T cell receptor beta chains from one sample sequenced in a study of blood T cell repertoires in COVID-19. Using immunoSEQ multiplex PCR, the repertoire was profiled, and TCRdb retains in-frame clones only, with some absent. The data contain 92,000 or so clones, about nine tenths of them singletons. The sample comprised peripheral blood. Receptor source: a man between 60 and 70 years old with acute or convalescent COVID-19.

This clone was seen only once. V is TRBV7-2 and J is TRBJ2-1; D not resolved. Germline CDR1 and CDR2: SGHTA and FQGNSA. The V end lost 1 base, the J end lost 0 bases, and 7 bases lay between the germline ends. The CDR3 sequence is 15 residues long. The CDR3 DNA reads as TGTGCCAGCAGCTTAGAGGCTAGCTCCTACAATGAGCAGTTCTTC. Translated, it gives CASSLEASSYNEQFF.

The chain has TRBV3-1 (or the pseudogene TRBV3-2) and TRBJ1-1, with no clear D. This CDR3 comprises 14 residues. Trimming took 1 base from V and 1 from J, leaving 7 bases between them. Germline CDR1 reads LGHDT; CDR2 reads YNNKEL (reference sequence). The CDR3 loop reads CASSQGRWNTEAFF. CDR3 in DNA: TGTGCCAGCAGCCAAGGCAGGTGGAACACTGAAGCTTTCTTT.

This chain joins TRBV7-8 and TRBJ1-2, with D uncertain. V lost 1 base and J lost 8, with 11 bases in between. The CDR3 loop spans 13 amino acids. CDR1 and CDR2 (germline): SGHVS, FQNEAQ. Here the CDR3 DNA reads TGTGCCAGCAGCTTAGGCGGGTGGGAGGGCTACACCTTC. It encodes CASSLGGWEGYTF.